Following are 21 T cell receptor beta chains from one sample sequenced in a study of T cells after posttransplantation cyclophosphamide (dated by TCRdb to 2016 to 2017). The library was generated by the immunoSEQ multiplex PCR assay. In TCRdb, the immuneACCESS table is reduced to in-frame sequences with V and J assigned. These tables do not hold every clone; where another copy was compared, an unresolved V gene accounts for under half, and the others remain unexplained. Counted in this sample were about 17,000 clones; 80% to 90% of them appeared once. The ten largest clones capture 2.5% to 3% of the sample. The control group consisted of around ten patients who received myeloablative marrow transplants with methotrexate plus a calcineurin inhibitor and who were sampled 1 year after transplant. Sequenced here: PBMCs, sampled 430 to 450 days after allogeneic stem cell transplant with calcineurin inhibitor and methotrexate. The receptors derive from a male patient between 25 and 39 years old who received an allogeneic stem cell transplant from an unrelated donor, was CMV-positive, and had acute and chronic GVHD. Where a transplant has occurred, the graft donor may have supplied some of the T cells.

The chain joins TRBV11-1 to TRBJ1-6, with TRBD1 identical over 9 bases. J gave up 9 bases and V 5 bases, and 11 bases lay outside the gene matches. CDR1 SGHAT and CDR2 FQDESV come from the germline V gene (reference sequence). The CDR3 totals 16 residues. This CDR3 reads CASSRTLDRGVSPLHF. Here the CDR3 DNA reads TGTGCCAGCAGCCGGACCCTTGACAGGGGGGTTTCACCCCTCCACTTT. Using reference TRBV11-1 and TRBJ1-6 for the parts outside the CDR3, the full variable domain is EAEVAQSPRYKITEKSQAVAFWCDPISGHATLYWYRQILGQGPELLVQFQDESVVDDSQLPKDRFSAERLKGVDSTLKIQPAELGDSAMYLCASSRTLDRGVSPLHFGNGTRLTVT.

The chain joins TRBV7-9 to TRBJ2-7; D remains ambiguous. From germline, CDR1 is SEHNR and CDR2 FQNEAQ (reference sequence). The CDR3 covers 13 residues. V shed 1 base and J shed 3 bases, with 7 bases lying between them. CDR3 bases: TGTGCCAGCAGCTTAGACCGAGTCTACGAGCAGTACTTC. It codes for CASSLDRVYEQYF.

The chain carries TRBV7-3 and TRBJ1-2; 9 nucleotides line up with TRBD1. CDR3 length: 15 residues. J gave up 3 bases and V 5 bases, and 7 bases lay outside the gene matches. Per the germline V gene, CDR1 is SGHTA and CDR2 is FQGTGA. In DNA, the CDR3 is TGTGCCAGCAGCCGAACAGGGGGCAGGCACTATGGCTACACCTTC. Amino acid sequence: CASSRTGGRHYGYTF.

This rearrangement joins TRBV2 to TRBJ1-1; D is possibly TRBD1 (6 bases). The CDR3 has 16 amino acids. Germline values: CDR1 SNHLY, CDR2 FYNNEI. V was trimmed by 1 base and J by 0 bases, leaving 12 bases between them. DNA for the CDR3: TGTGCCAGCAGTGAAGGCAGGGGCCGACTGAACACTGAAGCTTTCTTT. This gives the protein CASSEGRGRLNTEAFF.

The chain is built from TRBV5-1 and TRBJ1-1; D gene uncertain. Germline V CDR1 and CDR2: SGHRS, YFSETQ. The CDR3 totals 12 residues. Trimming left V 2 bases short and J 10 bases short, with 12 bases between. In nucleotides, the CDR3 is TGCGCCAGCAGCTTAGACGGAGGGAGAGCTTTCTTT. Translation: CASSLDGGRAFF.

In its sample, this clone was seen once. The rearrangement links TRBV18 to TRBJ1-2; weak D call: TRBD1 (6 bases). V lost 6 bases and J lost 8, with 22 bases in between. Germline CDR1 KGHSH, CDR2 LQKENI. The CDR3 is made up of 15 amino acids. Here the CDR3 DNA reads TGTGCCAGCTCGCCATTCGAAGGCAGGGGACGGGGCTACACCTTC. Translating it yields CASSPFEGRGRGYTF.

The genes are TRBV28 and TRBJ1-1; possible D gene TRBD1, 6 bases. Trimming stripped 1 base from V and 3 bases from J, with 18 bases between. Germline CDR1 reads MDHEN; CDR2 reads SYDVKM. This CDR3 is 17 amino acids long. CDR3 nucleotides: TGTGCCAGCAGTTTATCCAGGTGGGGACACTCGGACACTGAAGCTTTCTTT. This codes for CASSLSRWGHSDTEAFF. Together with reference TRBV28 and TRBJ1-1, the CDR3 gives the full variable domain: DVKVTQSSRYLVKRTGEKVFLECVQDMDHENMFWYRQDPGLGLRLIYFSYDVKMKEKGDIPEGYSVSREKKERFSLILESASTNQTSMYLCASSLSRWGHSDTEAFFGQGTRLTVV.

The CDR3 DNA reads as TGTGCCACCAGCAAGGAGAGGCACAATGAGCAGTTCTTC. Protein product: CATSKERHNEQFF. The chain joins TRBV15 to TRBJ2-1; unclear D gene. The CDR3 has 13 amino acids. Germline V gene data show CDR1 as LNHNV and CDR2 as YYDKDF (reference sequence). Trimming cost V 4 bases and J 5 bases, with 9 bases left between them.

A single count supports this clone. The chain couples TRBV5-6 to TRBJ2-1; D is ambiguous. Germline V gene lookup returns CDR1 SGHDT and CDR2 YYEEEE. Between the trimmed V and J ends, which lost 2 bases and 4 bases, there was a span of 7 bases. The CDR3 runs 13 residues. CDR3 loop: CASSFQSYNEQFF. Written as DNA, the CDR3 is TGTGCCAGCAGCTTCCAGTCTTACAATGAGCAGTTCTTC.

The table lists this clone with a few counts. The J gene is TRBJ2-5, the V gene TRBV5-4; no definite D call. CDR1 and CDR2 from the germline V gene are SGHNT and YYREEE (reference sequence). The CDR3 length is 14 residues. Trimming cost V 0 bases and J 3 bases, with 9 bases left between them. The CDR3 protein is CASSLGLGEETQYF. CDR3 in DNA: TGTGCCAGCAGCTTGGGCCTAGGTGAAGAGACCCAGTACTTC.

The rearrangement joins TRBV6-1 to TRBJ1-2; D gene ambiguous. The CDR3 has 13 residues. V was cut by 6 bases and J by 7 bases, with 15 bases left in between. The germline V gene has CDR1 MNHNS and CDR2 SASEGT. This CDR3 reads CASRREASGGYTF. The DNA of the CDR3 is TGTGCCAGCAGGCGCGAGGCGAGTGGTGGCTACACCTTC.

The chain recombines TRBV12-5 with TRBJ2-3; 8 nucleotides align to TRBD2. Germline V CDR1 and CDR2: LGHNT, FRNRAP. V was pared by 6 bases and J by 3 bases, with 14 bases of the junction left unmatched. The CDR3 length is 17 residues. CDR3 protein: CASGSYGRGMGTDTQYF. The CDR3 nucleotides are TGTGCTAGTGGCTCCTACGGGAGGGGAATGGGAACAGATACGCAGTATTTT.

This clone showed up just once. The chain has TRBV28 and TRBJ1-2; D might be TRBD1 (5 bases). Trimming pared 3 bases from V and 3 bases from J, leaving 14 bases between. Germline V gene sequence: CDR1 MDHEN, CDR2 SYDVKM. The CDR3 spans 15 residues. The CDR3 nucleotides are TGTGCCAGCAGTTTGATCGCGGGGGAATACTATGGCTACACCTTC. This translates into CASSLIAGEYYGYTF.

This chain connects TRBV9 to TRBJ1-2, with 9 bases lining up with TRBD1. The CDR3 spans 13 residues. Losses at the gene ends were 4 bases for V and 6 bases for J; bases not matched to a gene: 4. Per germline, CDR1 SGDLS and CDR2 YYNGEE. The CDR3 DNA reads TGTGCCAGCAGCAAGGGACAGGGCGATGGCTACACCTTC. Translation gives CASSKGQGDGYTF.

The V gene is TRBV4-1, the J gene TRBJ2-5; D is undetermined. Trimming stripped 0 bases from V and 1 base from J, with 9 bases between. CDR3 length equals 15 residues. CDR1 is MGHRA and CDR2 is YSYEKL in the germline V gene. The CDR3 bases are TGCGCCAGCAGCCAAGATCAAACTATCCAAGAGACCCAGTACTTC. Translation: CASSQDQTIQETQYF.

V gene TRBV6-5 combines with J gene TRBJ2-1; D not certain. CDR1 is MNHEY, CDR2 SVGAGI, per germline. Trimming removed 8 bases at V and 4 bases at J, with 12 bases between. The CDR3 is 13 amino acids. CDR3 loop: CASYSRGYNEQFF. DNA for the CDR3: TGTGCCAGCTATTCGCGCGGTTACAATGAGCAGTTCTTC.

The DNA of the CDR3 is TGTGCCAGTGCTAGCAGATTCACAGATACGCAGTATTTT. It yields the protein CASASRFTDTQYF. This chain joins TRBV19 and TRBJ2-3, with D perhaps TRBD2 (5 bases). The ends were cut back, 8 bases at V and 2 bases at J, with 11 bases in the middle. The V gene's germline CDR1 is LNHDA and CDR2 SQIVND (reference sequence). CDR3 length equals 13 residues.

The chain uses TRBV19 and TRBJ2-6; D call uncertain. The CDR3 totals 20 residues. From germline, CDR1 is LNHDA and CDR2 SQIVND (reference sequence). V was cut by 7 bases and J by 0 bases, with 25 bases left in between. For the CDR3, the DNA is TGTGCCAGTACCATAGGTACGACCGGCTGGGCTATCTCTGGGGCCAACGTCCTGACTTTC. This gives the protein CASTIGTTGWAISGANVLTF. Looking up the rest from reference TRBV19 and TRBJ2-6 gives the full variable domain: DGGITQSPKYLFRKEGQNVTLSCEQNLNHDAMYWYRQDPGQGLRLIYYSQIVNDFQKGDIAEGYSVSREKKESFPLTVTSAQKNPTAFYLCASTIGTTGWAISGANVLTFGAGSRLTVL.

V gene TRBV2 combines with J gene TRBJ2-7, with a possible D match to TRBD1 (6 bases). This CDR3 is 11 amino acids long. The V gene lost 8 bases and the J gene lost 2 bases, with 7 bases spanning the gap. The germline V gene encodes CDR1 SNHLY and CDR2 FYNNEI. This chain's CDR3 is CASGQTYEQYF. The CDR3 DNA follows: TGTGCCAGCGGACAGACCTACGAGCAGTACTTC.

This sequence joins TRBV6-1 and TRBJ1-2; D might be TRBD1 (6 bases). V lost 7 bases, J lost 3 bases, and 15 bases lay in between. CDR1 MNHNS and CDR2 SASEGT come from the germline V gene. The CDR3 consists of 14 residues. The CDR3 here is CASTPLGQYYGYTF. The DNA of the CDR3 is TGTGCCAGCACACCTTTAGGACAGTACTATGGCTACACCTTC.

The chain links TRBV28 to TRBJ1-6; TRBD1 might be the D (6 bases). Per the germline V gene, CDR1 is MDHEN and CDR2 is SYDVKM. The CDR3 covers 15 residues. V was trimmed by 5 bases and J by 9 bases, leaving 17 bases between them. The CDR3 nucleotides read TGTGCCAGCAGTCCTCAACAGGGAAATGGTTCACCCCTCCACTTT. Translated, it gives CASSPQQGNGSPLHF.